This T cell receptor (beta chain) derives from a study of early T cells in non-severe SARS-CoV-2 infection. MiXCR, run by TCRdb on the 5' RACE reads, gives a single entry per CDR3 protein. The table shows around 80,000 distinct CDR3 sequences, with around 12% occurring only once. The CDR3 extends over 12 amino acids. Germline V CDR1 and CDR2: MNHNY, SVGAGI (reference sequence). Trimming shortened V by 6 bases and J by 6 bases, and 9 bases separated the two germline ends. What was sequenced was whole blood. The clonotype comes from an adult who was a healthcare worker with PCR-confirmed SARS-CoV-2 infection or an uninfected control (not recorded which). The genes are TRBV6-6 and TRBJ2-1; D remains unclear. CDR3 protein: CASSPGSNEQFF. CDR3 DNA: TGTGCCAGCAGCCCCGGGTCCAATGAGCAGTTCTTC.